This T cell receptor beta chain derives from a study of human T cells and chemical hapten exposure. Looking at the study overall: The study traced per-sample TCR yield variation mainly to small differences in pooled library volumes. Study-wide findings and caveats: Patch test scores rose with PT1 expanded TCR counts, a positive correlation.

CDR1 and CDR2 from the germline V gene are DFQATT and SNEGSKA (reference sequence). The length of the CDR3 is 15 residues. V shed 1 base, J shed 5 bases, and the junction held 9 bases outside the gene matches. Indicated time point: patch test 1, 2 weeks after DPC sensitization. Specified treatment: therapeutic diphenylcyclopropenone sensitization with weekly scalp DPC. Sequencing started from total RNA isolated from unfractionated whole blood. In regard to this clonotype: The antigen remains unidentified.

TCRdb ran MiXCR on the RACE reads and lists one entry per CDR3 protein. The sample consists of around 120,000 distinct CDR3 sequences, roughly an eighth of them appearing once. The sequencing used whole blood, collected in connection with sensitization to the hapten diphenylcyclopropenone (DPC). The clonotype comes from a young man with alopecia areata. Some clones in this sample may be carry-over from other donors' samples. This chain uses TRBV20-1 with TRBJ2-5, with 8 nucleotides matching TRBD2. DNA of the CDR3: TGCAGTGCTAGAGGGGCCCTTAGCGGGGTCGAGACCCAGTACTTC. Encoded protein: CSARGALSGVETQYF.